This T cell receptor (beta chain) came from a study of shared clonotypes between healthy human individuals. Generated by immunoSEQ multiplex PCR, the TCRdb table keeps only in-frame clones and is missing some. The repertoire holds 1.5 million to 1.9 million clones, with approximately 98% as singletons. Per germline, CDR1 MNHEY and CDR2 SMNVEV (reference sequence). V lost 6 bases, J lost 10 bases, and 13 bases stayed unmatched. This CDR3 contains 15 residues. This sequence originates from a man aged 25 to 45 in good health. This chain connects TRBV27 to TRBJ2-1; 9 positions match TRBD2. The sample comprised naive CD4+ T cells sorted from blood. Subset indicated: CD45RA+ positively selected. CDR3 amino acids: CASRPGLAVFQEQFF. CDR3 DNA sequence: TGTGCCAGCAGGCCGGGACTAGCAGTTTTTCAAGAGCAGTTCTTC.